This T cell receptor (beta chain) was profiled in a study of radiotherapy plus CTLA-4 blockade in lung cancer. The study, taken as a whole, reports: Blood saw expansion of tumor-derived TCR clones after radiotherapy plus ipilimumab. Increased serum interferon-beta after radiation also reportedly predicted response strongly.

The assay was immunoSEQ multiplex PCR, and TCRdb's table has in-frame clones only and misses some. This sample has 50,000 or so clones, with under 85% found just once. The CDR3 runs 13 residues. The ends were cut back, 8 bases at V and 1 base at J, with 11 bases in the middle. Per the germline V gene, CDR1 is MNHEY and CDR2 is SVGAGI. As regards this clone: What it binds is unknown.

Patients had chemo-refractory metastatic non-small-cell lung cancer and received focal radiation plus CTLA-4 blockade that used ipilimumab. The TCR sequence derives from a human donor with non-small cell lung cancer who had a partial response to radiotherapy plus ipilimumab. The rearrangement links TRBV6-5 to TRBJ1-1; maybe TRBD1 (6 bases). Sequences were derived from peripheral blood, sampled from a patient treated with radiotherapy plus ipilimumab. DNA for the CDR3: TGTGCCAGCGTCGACAGGCCGAACACTGAAGCTTTCTTT. Encoded protein: CASVDRPNTEAFF.